Following are 17 T cell receptor beta chains from one sample sequenced in a study of Tregs in tolerant kidney transplant recipients. Repertoires were generated with immunoSEQ multiplex PCR, while TCRdb's copy carries only in-frame clones and drops some. The sample shows approximately 67,000 clones, 92% of them seen only once. The sample in question was CD8+ T cells from blood, obtained before the transplant. These receptors were obtained from a human donor who received a combined kidney and bone marrow transplant.

The chain uses TRBV19 and TRBJ2-1; the D gene is possibly TRBD1 (5 bases). The CDR3 has 13 amino acids. With 5 bases removed from V and 7 bases from J, the gap between germline ends came to 12 bases. In germline, CDR1 is LNHDA, CDR2 SQIVND (reference sequence). The CDR3 loop reads CASSLSTANEQFF. The CDR3 DNA is TGTGCCAGTAGTCTATCGACAGCAAATGAGCAGTTCTTC.

The chain employs TRBV7-9 and TRBJ2-1; 7 bases align to TRBD2. This CDR3 has 14 amino acids. Trimming removed 3 bases from V and 6 bases from J; junction bases left unmatched: 5. CDR1 is SEHNR, CDR2 FQNEAQ, per germline (reference sequence). The CDR3 here is CASSFSLAVNEQFF. The CDR3 region has the DNA TGTGCCAGCAGCTTCTCGCTAGCGGTCAATGAGCAGTTCTTC. Full variable domain (missing parts from reference TRBV7-9 and TRBJ2-1): DTGVSQNPRHKITKRGQNVTFRCDPISEHNRLYWYRQTLGQGPEFLTYFQNEAQLEKSRLLSDRFSAERPKGSFSTLEIQRTEQGDSAMYLCASSFSLAVNEQFFGPGTRLTVL.

Remarks on this clone: The sample contains more than one DNA sequence encoding this CDR3. The chain employs TRBV9 and TRBJ2-3; a possible D gene is TRBD2 (6 bases). Looked up from germline, CDR1 is SGDLS and CDR2 is YYNGEE. CDR3 length: 15 residues. Between the trimmed V and J ends, which lost 3 bases and 0 bases, there was a span of 11 bases. CDR3 nucleotide sequence: TGTGCCAGCAGCGCACTAGCCTCTAGCACAGATACGCAGTATTTT. It encodes CASSALASSTDTQYF.

Comments on this clone: Relative to the germline gene, one junction end is altered; a read error may explain this. Other DNA variants within this sample encode the same CDR3. The chain couples TRBV7-2 to TRBJ1-6; no clear D gene. This CDR3 contains 14 residues. The germline gives CDR1 SGHTA, CDR2 FQGNSA. The CDR3 DNA sequence: TGTGCCAGCAGCTTAACAAAGTATAATTCCCCCCTCCACTTT. The encoded protein is CASSLTKYNSPLHF.

The chain recombines TRBV7-3 with TRBJ2-3, with D possibly being TRBD2 (5 bases). Germline V lookup: CDR1 SGHTA, CDR2 FQGTGA. The length of the CDR3 is 13 residues. Trimming stripped 1 base from V and 6 bases from J, with 8 bases between. The CDR3 DNA reads TGTGCCAGCAGCTTAATAACGGGGGATACGCAGTATTTT. This gives the protein CASSLITGDTQYF.

The V gene is TRBV7-6, the J gene TRBJ2-7; the match to TRBD2 covers 8 bases. Germline lookup yields CDR1 SGHVS and CDR2 FNYEAQ. CDR3 length: 15 amino acids. Losses at the gene ends were 5 bases for V and 5 bases for J; bases not matched to a gene: 11. The CDR3 sequence is CASSLRGGQENEQYF. DNA of the CDR3: TGTGCCAGCAGCCTACGGGGGGGCCAGGAAAACGAGCAGTACTTC. Looking up the rest from reference TRBV7-6 and TRBJ2-7 gives the full variable domain: GAGVSQSPRYKVTKRGQDVALRCDPISGHVSLYWYRQALGQGPEFLTYFNYEAQQDKSGLPNDRFSAERPEGSISTLTIQRTEQRDSAMYRCASSLRGGQENEQYFGPGTRLTVT.

The V call is TRBV11-2, the J call TRBJ2-7, with 7 bases lining up with TRBD2. There are 14 residues in the CDR3. Germline assignment: CDR1 SGHAT and CDR2 FQNNGV. V lost 6 bases to trimming and J lost 2 bases; unmatched junction nucleotides: 7. CDR3 residues: CASRHRDYPYEQYF. CDR3 nucleotide sequence: TGTGCCAGCAGACACCGGGACTACCCCTACGAGCAGTACTTC.

In regard to this clone: Other DNA sequences of this sample code for an identical CDR3. The J gene is TRBJ1-6, the V gene TRBV19; unclear D gene. This CDR3 spans 16 amino acids. Trimming took off 4 bases at V and 4 bases at J, with 14 bases between the two ends. Germline V gives CDR1 LNHDA, CDR2 SQIVND (reference sequence). The CDR3 loop reads CASSTHGNQYNSPLHF. CDR3 in DNA: TGTGCCAGTAGTACACACGGGAACCAATATAATTCACCCCTCCACTTT.

J is TRBJ2-7 and V is TRBV19, with D possibly TRBD1 on 6 matching bases. The CDR3 is 15 residues long. Germline V CDR1 and CDR2: LNHDA, SQIVND (reference sequence). The V gene lost 2 bases and the J gene lost 1 base, with 12 bases spanning the gap. This CDR3 reads CASSIRTDRSYEQYF. As DNA, the CDR3 is TGTGCCAGTAGTATAAGGACAGACAGATCCTACGAGCAGTACTTC.

The chain has TRBV9 and TRBJ2-7, with 9 positions matching TRBD2. This CDR3 is 15 amino acids long. The V and J ends lost 0 bases and 7 bases, in that order; junction bases with no gene match: 8. Per germline, CDR1 SGDLS and CDR2 YYNGEE. CDR3 sequence (DNA): TGTGCCAGCAGCGTAGGAGCGGGAGGCCGGGAGGAGCAGTACTTC. The encoded protein is CASSVGAGGREEQYF.

V and J are TRBV7-9 and TRBJ2-3; 10 bases line up with TRBD1. Germline-derived CDR1 and CDR2 are SEHNR and FQNEAQ (reference sequence). V shed 5 bases, J shed 5 bases, and the junction held 10 bases outside the gene matches. The CDR3 extends over 16 amino acids. The CDR3 coding sequence is TGTGCCAGCAGCCCCCGACAGGGGGCTTTTGTAGATACGCAGTATTTT. Amino acids: CASSPRQGAFVDTQYF.

The chain couples TRBV30 to TRBJ2-2, with D possibly matching TRBD2 (6 bases). Germline-derived CDR1 and CDR2 are GTSNPN and SVGIG (reference sequence). V was shortened by 5 bases and J by 2 bases, with 15 bases between the two germline ends. This CDR3 spans 15 amino acids. The CDR3 coding sequence is TGTGCCTGGGACCTAACCGGGACTAACACCGGGGAGCTGTTTTTT. Translated, it gives CAWDLTGTNTGELFF.

The CDR3 region is CASRPKTGQSYYNEQFF. CDR3 in DNA: TGTGCCAGCAGACCTAAAACGGGACAGAGTTACTACAATGAGCAGTTCTTC. The rearrangement uses TRBV13 and TRBJ2-1, with 7 nucleotides matching TRBD1. The CDR3 contains 17 residues. Germline loops: CDR1 PRHDT, CDR2 FYEKMQ (reference sequence). V lost 6 bases, J lost 3 bases, and 14 bases stayed unmatched.

The chain is built from TRBV6-6 and TRBJ2-2; no clear D gene. The germline V and J ends were trimmed by 8 bases and 8 bases, with 9 bases remaining between them. The germline V gene encodes CDR1 MNHNY and CDR2 SVGAGI (reference sequence). The CDR3 is made up of 11 amino acids. This CDR3 is CASYQEGELFF. For the CDR3, the DNA is TGTGCCAGCTACCAGGAAGGGGAGCTGTTTTTT.

V is TRBV9 and J is TRBJ2-2, with TRBD2 identical over 12 bases. From germline, CDR1 is SGDLS and CDR2 YYNGEE. V shed 1 base and J 6 bases; nucleotides not matched to a gene: 13. The CDR3 runs 19 residues. The CDR3 loop is CASSVTGTSGYPRAGELFF. The CDR3 coding sequence is TGTGCCAGCAGCGTAACCGGGACTAGCGGGTACCCGAGGGCCGGGGAGCTGTTTTTT.

The rearrangement uses TRBV11-2 and TRBJ2-1; TRBD1 agrees at 9 bases. Per the germline V gene, CDR1 is SGHAT and CDR2 is FQNNGV. This CDR3 comprises 15 residues. The junction had 6 bases not matched to a gene; V was cut back by 4 bases and J by 5 bases. This chain's CDR3 is CASSSWTGEDNEQFF. The CDR3 nucleotides read TGTGCCAGCAGCTCCTGGACAGGGGAGGACAATGAGCAGTTCTTC. Using reference TRBV11-2 and TRBJ2-1 for the parts outside the CDR3, the full variable domain is EAGVAQSPRYKIIEKRQSVAFWCNPISGHATLYWYQQILGQGPKLLIQFQNNGVVDDSQLPKDRFSAERLKGVDSTLKIQPAKLEDSAVYLCASSSWTGEDNEQFFGPGTRLTVL.

This chain uses TRBV7-8 with TRBJ2-1; the D gene is possibly TRBD2 (6 bases). The germline gives CDR1 SGHVS, CDR2 FQNEAQ. Trimming removed 4 bases at V and 6 bases at J, with 19 bases between. The CDR3 totals 16 residues. In DNA, the CDR3 is TGTGCCAGCAGCTATAATCCCCCGGGAGTGGTCAATGAGCAGTTCTTC. Translation: CASSYNPPGVVNEQFF.